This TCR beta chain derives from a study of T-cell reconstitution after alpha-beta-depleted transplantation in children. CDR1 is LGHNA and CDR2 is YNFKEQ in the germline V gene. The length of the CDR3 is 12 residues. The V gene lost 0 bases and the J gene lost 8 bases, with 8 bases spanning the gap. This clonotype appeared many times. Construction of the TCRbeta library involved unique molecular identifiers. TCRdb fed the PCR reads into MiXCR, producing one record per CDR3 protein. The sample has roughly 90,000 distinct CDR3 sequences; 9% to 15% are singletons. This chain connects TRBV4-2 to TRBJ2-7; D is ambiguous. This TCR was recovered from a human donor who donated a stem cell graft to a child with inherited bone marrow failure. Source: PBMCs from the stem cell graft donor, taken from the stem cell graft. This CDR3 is CASSQEGVKQYF. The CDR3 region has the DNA TGTGCCAGCAGCCAAGAAGGCGTTAAGCAGTACTTC.